These 20 T cell receptor beta chains came from one sample sequenced in a study of early T cells in non-severe SARS-CoV-2 infection. MiXCR, run by TCRdb on the 5' RACE reads, gives a single entry per CDR3 protein. Of more than 15,000 distinct CDR3 sequences in the sample, approximately 4.8% were seen once. Material for sequencing was whole blood. All receptors come from an adult who was a healthcare worker with PCR-confirmed SARS-CoV-2 infection or an uninfected control (not recorded which).

By frequency in the sample, this clonotype is medium-sized. This chain connects TRBV20-1 to TRBJ1-2; 7 bases are a match to TRBD1. V gave up 5 bases and J gave up 4 bases; unmatched junction bases: 4. The CDR3 extends over 12 amino acids. Per germline, CDR1 DFQATT and CDR2 SNEGSKA (reference sequence). The chain's CDR3 is CSAGDRVYGYTF. The CDR3 nucleotides read TGCAGTGCTGGGGACAGAGTCTATGGCTACACCTTC.

This clonotype was seen at least ten times. This sequence joins TRBV11-2 and TRBJ2-5; tentative D call: TRBD2 (5 bases). The CDR3 is made up of 14 amino acids. The germline V and J ends were trimmed by 1 base and 5 bases, with 11 bases remaining between them. Germline V gene lookup returns CDR1 SGHAT and CDR2 FQNNGV. For the CDR3, the DNA is TGTGCCAGCAGCTTAGCCCGGGGATGGGAGACCCAGTACTTC. It translates to CASSLARGWETQYF.

There are many counts of this clonotype. The CDR3 spells CASSLGVGQGGYSYNEQFF. In DNA, the CDR3 is TGTGCCAGCAGTTTAGGGGTGGGACAGGGGGGATACTCCTACAATGAGCAGTTCTTC. V and J are TRBV27 and TRBJ2-1, with TRBD1 identical over 11 bases. Germline V gives CDR1 MNHEY, CDR2 SMNVEV (reference sequence). After removal of 2 bases from V and 0 bases from J, the junction contained 9 bases not matched to a gene. This CDR3 comprises 19 residues.

This clonotype came up many times. The V gene is TRBV4-1, the J gene TRBJ2-2; 10 nucleotides match TRBD2. Germline V CDR1 and CDR2: MGHRA, YSYEKL. This CDR3 spans 20 amino acids. V dropped 5 bases and J dropped 0; count of bases not matched to a gene: 15. Here the CDR3 DNA reads TGCGCCAGCAGCTCATATTCGAAGGGACTAGCGCTCTCGAACACCGGGGAGCTGTTTTTT. As protein: CASSSYSKGLALSNTGELFF.

In this sample, this clonotype turned up a few times. V gene TRBV9 combines with J gene TRBJ2-1; a possible D gene is TRBD2 (6 bases). The CDR3 is 14 amino acids. V was clipped by 0 bases and J by 9 bases, with 13 bases between them. Per germline, CDR1 SGDLS and CDR2 YYNGEE. This CDR3 reads CASSVGPLAIEQFF. For the CDR3, the DNA is TGTGCCAGCAGCGTAGGTCCGCTAGCGATTGAGCAGTTCTTC.

Relative to its sample, this clonotype is medium-sized (0.01 to 0.1%). The V and J genes are TRBV20-1 and TRBJ1-5; the D gene is possibly TRBD1 (5 bases). Germline CDR1 reads DFQATT; CDR2 reads SNEGSKA (reference sequence). Trimming removed 5 bases at V and 4 bases at J, with 15 bases between. This CDR3 region has 14 residues. In DNA, the CDR3 is TGCAGTGCTGCCGGGACGGACCTTAATCAGCCCCAGCATTTT. Protein product: CSAAGTDLNQPQHF.

Many counts were recorded for this clonotype. This chain joins TRBV20-1 and TRBJ2-7; D is perhaps TRBD2 (6 bases). The CDR3 totals 14 residues. Trimming shortened V by 5 bases and J by 4 bases, and 18 bases separated the two germline ends. Germline values: CDR1 DFQATT, CDR2 SNEGSKA (reference sequence). CDR3 in amino acids: CSAGVADPIYEQYF. CDR3 bases: TGCAGTGCTGGTGTAGCGGACCCCATTTACGAGCAGTACTTC.

By proportion, this clonotype is medium-sized. The J gene is TRBJ1-3, the V gene TRBV11-2; D call uncertain. In germline, CDR1 is SGHAT, CDR2 FQNNGV. V dropped 4 bases and J dropped 0 bases, with 10 bases sitting between them. CDR3 length equals 15 residues. The CDR3, as DNA: TGTGCCAGCAGCTCGCTGAGCGTCTCTGGAAACACCATATATTTT. Translation: CASSSLSVSGNTIYF. The complete variable domain, with remaining parts taken from reference TRBV11-2 and TRBJ1-3, reads EAGVAQSPRYKIIEKRQSVAFWCNPISGHATLYWYQQILGQGPKLLIQFQNNGVVDDSQLPKDRFSAERLKGVDSTLKIQPAKLEDSAVYLCASSSLSVSGNTIYFGEGSWLTVV.

This clonotype was detected a few times. The rearrangement links TRBV19 to TRBJ2-3; 10 nucleotides align to TRBD2. CDR3 length: 14 residues. Unmatched junction bases numbered 3, after V lost 6 bases and J lost 3 bases. Germline V gene data show CDR1 as LNHDA and CDR2 as SQIVND (reference sequence). CDR3 residues: CASSQREGTDTQYF. CDR3 bases: TGTGCCAGTAGCCAGCGGGAGGGTACAGATACGCAGTATTTT.

This clonotype was seen only a few times. V gene TRBV7-9 combines with J gene TRBJ2-3; TRBD2 agrees at 7 bases. CDR3 size: 17 residues. The trim removed 4 bases at V and 0 bases at J, leaving 10 bases unmatched. Germline-derived CDR1 and CDR2 are SEHNR and FQNEAQ (reference sequence). The CDR3 nucleotides are TGTGCCAGCAGCTCTAGCGGTCCGATAGATAGCACAGATACGCAGTATTTT. Residues: CASSSSGPIDSTDTQYF.

This clonotype was detected ten times or more. The CDR3 DNA follows: TGTGCCAGCAGCTCCCCCTCCGGCAGACTAGCGGGTTCCTACAATGAGCAGTTCTTC. It specifies CASSSPSGRLAGSYNEQFF. The V call is TRBV7-2, the J call TRBJ2-1, with 10 bases that match TRBD2. This CDR3 has 19 amino acids. Germline lookup yields CDR1 SGHTA and CDR2 FQGNSA. The junction had 13 bases not matched to a gene; V was cut back by 4 bases and J by 1 base.

This clonotype occurred a few times. The rearrangement joins TRBV5-1 to TRBJ2-5; D is uncertain. Trimming pared 1 base from V and 0 bases from J, leaving 7 bases between. This CDR3 is 14 amino acids long. Germline CDR1 and CDR2: SGHRS and YFSETQ. CDR3 loop: CASSLTRYQETQYF. DNA of the CDR3: TGCGCCAGCAGCTTGACCCGGTACCAAGAGACCCAGTACTTC.

This chain links TRBV20-1 with TRBJ2-3; the D gene could be TRBD1 or TRBD2 (5 bases each). The V and J ends lost 6 bases and 0 bases respectively, with 22 bases between them. This CDR3 has 17 residues. Per the germline V gene, CDR1 is DFQATT and CDR2 is SNEGSKA (reference sequence). The CDR3 is CSAAPEEGHYSTDTQYF. As DNA, the CDR3 is TGCAGTGCCGCCCCTGAAGAGGGGCACTATAGCACAGATACGCAGTATTTT.

This clonotype was counted many times. The chain joins TRBV5-1 to TRBJ2-3; D gene unclear. Deletions cut 0 bases from V and 2 bases from J, with 10 bases between. From germline, CDR1 is SGHRS and CDR2 YFSETQ. The CDR3 covers 15 residues. The CDR3 protein is CASSLEVSYTDTQYF. The CDR3 nucleotides are TGCGCCAGCAGCTTGGAGGTCAGCTACACAGATACGCAGTATTTT.

Sample share makes this clonotype medium-sized. V and J are TRBV12-3 or TRBV12-4 and TRBJ1-2; D ambiguous. Trimming took off 3 bases at V and 0 bases at J, with 8 bases between the two ends. This CDR3 is 14 amino acids long. The CDR3 region is CASSLGRANYGYTF. Written as DNA, the CDR3 is TGTGCCAGCAGTTTGGGGAGGGCTAACTATGGCTACACCTTC.

This clonotype has a count of ten or more. The gene calls are TRBV12-3 or TRBV12-4 and TRBJ1-5; D is uncertain. This CDR3 contains 17 residues. V was cut by 2 bases and J by 0 bases, with 14 bases left in between. CDR3 sequence reads: CASSLTPQQNSNQPQHF. For the CDR3, the DNA is TGTGCCAGCAGTTTAACCCCTCAACAGAATAGCAATCAGCCCCAGCATTTT.

The gene calls are TRBV28 and TRBJ2-1, with D possibly TRBD2 on 7 matching bases. The CDR3 sequence is 16 residues long. Germline V CDR1 and CDR2: MDHEN, SYDVKM. V was pared by 2 bases and J by 14 bases, with 25 bases between. The CDR3 spells CASSLTGGGGDRLEFF. The CDR3 bases are TGTGCCAGCAGTTTAACAGGCGGGGGCGGCGATCGTTTGGAGTTCTTC.

In its sample, this clonotype is medium-sized (0.01 to 0.1%). The V gene is TRBV7-2, the J gene TRBJ2-1, with 8 bases aligning to TRBD2. Germline CDR1 reads SGHTA; CDR2 reads FQGNSA. CDR3 length: 20 residues. V was pared by 5 bases and J by 4 bases, with 22 bases of the junction left unmatched. CDR3 region: CASSQRQAGVPPLIYNEQFF. CDR3 in DNA: TGTGCCAGCAGCCAAAGACAAGCGGGAGTTCCCCCCTTGATTTACAATGAGCAGTTCTTC.

This clonotype is classed as medium-sized (0.01 to 0.1%). This sequence joins TRBV13 and TRBJ2-1, with TRBD1 identical over 10 bases. The CDR3 totals 15 residues. Germline loops: CDR1 PRHDT, CDR2 FYEKMQ (reference sequence). V shed 5 bases and J 4 bases; nucleotides not matched to a gene: 5. As DNA, the CDR3 is TGTGCCAGCAGCCCCGGGACAGGGGAATACAATGAGCAGTTCTTC. Translation gives CASSPGTGEYNEQFF.

Relative to its sample, this clonotype is medium-sized (0.01 to 0.1%). This rearrangement joins TRBV6-5 to TRBJ1-6, with 7 bases fitting TRBD1. The CDR3 runs to 16 residues. Trimming at V came to 6 bases and at J to 9 bases, leaving 14 bases not matched to a gene. Per the germline V gene, CDR1 is MNHEY and CDR2 is SVGAGI. The CDR3 DNA sequence: TGTGCCAGCAGGTTAACGACAGGGAGGGGAGGTTCACCCCTCCACTTT. It translates to CASRLTTGRGGSPLHF.